Given below is one T cell receptor (beta chain) in context. The sample belongs to a study of blood T cell repertoires in COVID-19. Per the authors' pipeline: Reference gene primer amplification gave estimated nucleated cell counts. Method: immunoSEQ multiplex PCR; TCRdb's copy keeps in-frame clones and lacks some. V and J calls and clone size follow that table, whereas D and trimming were derived from the DNA. In the table there are approximately 130,000 clones, around 85% of which are singletons. The source is a human donor in a cohort sampled during active COVID-19. The sample taken for sequencing was peripheral blood.

The CDR3 protein is CASSPTGRGYEQYF. The DNA for the CDR3 is TGTGCCAGCAGCCCGACAGGGAGAGGCTACGAGCAGTACTTC. V is TRBV7-8 and J is TRBJ2-7; 7 nucleotides match TRBD1. The junction had 7 bases not matched to a gene; V was cut back by 5 bases and J by 3 bases. CDR1 is SGHVS and CDR2 is FQNEAQ in the germline V gene. There are 14 residues in the CDR3.